This section outlines one T cell receptor (beta chain) sequence together with its context. The data were produced by immunoSEQ multiplex PCR, yet TCRdb's version contains in-frame clones alone and is incomplete. In the table there are roughly 250,000 clones, 85% to 90% of which are singletons. CDR3 length: 15 residues. Germline V gene sequence: CDR1 MNHEY, CDR2 SMNVEV (reference sequence). V shed 1 base, J shed 8 bases, and the junction held 6 bases outside the gene matches. This sample is drawn from a study of cytomegalovirus exposure and HLA in healthy donors. Material: PBMCs. The receptor was derived from a man younger than 35 in good health and CMV-seronegative. The V and J genes are TRBV27 and TRBJ1-2; 11 bases line up with TRBD1. Written as DNA, the CDR3 is TGTGCCAGCAGTTTATGGGGGACAGGGGGTTACGGCTACACCTTC. Its protein is CASSLWGTGGYGYTF.